The rows below give T cell receptor beta chains drawn from one sample of a study of T cells expressing NK-cell markers. One entry per CDR3 protein, without DNA, is what TCRdb gives after re-calling the 5' RACE reads. The sample holds about 440,000 distinct CDR3 sequences. Specimen: blood T cells: a sorted CD56 or NKG2C T cell subset, CD4+ or CD8+ T cells, or bulk PBMC T cells (not recorded which). The origin of the receptors is a woman aged 18-70 years in good health. CDR3s include the opening cysteine and the closing phenylalanine or tryptophan. The order of the fields is CDR3 protein, J gene, CDR3 length, V gene.

CDR3aa: CATSNASLQETQYF
j_gene: TRBJ2-5
len: 14
v_gene: TRBV15

CDR3aa: CASTPTAAPRTGELFF
j_gene: TRBJ2-2
len: 16
v_gene: TRBV12-3/TRBV12-4

CDR3aa: CASSRESMNTEAFF
j_gene: TRBJ1-1
len: 14
v_gene: TRBV7-2

CDR3aa: CASSYSIYPAGGLETQYF
j_gene: TRBJ2-5
len: 18
v_gene: TRBV6-5

CDR3aa: CATAAGPLYEQYF
j_gene: TRBJ2-7
len: 13
v_gene: TRBV24-1

CDR3aa: CASSPGGRNQPQHF
j_gene: TRBJ1-5
len: 14
v_gene: TRBV7-2

CDR3aa: CASSVGGTETYEQYF
j_gene: TRBJ2-7
len: 15
v_gene: TRBV9

CDR3aa: CASSSRTADNNEQFF
j_gene: TRBJ2-1
len: 15
v_gene: TRBV12-3/TRBV12-4

CDR3aa: CASSLTGRSRGETQYF
j_gene: TRBJ2-5
len: 16
v_gene: TRBV12-3/TRBV12-4

CDR3aa: CASSLGQGWREGIYNEQFF
j_gene: TRBJ2-1
len: 19
v_gene: TRBV6-2/TRBV6-3

CDR3aa: CAISERLGTYEQYF
j_gene: TRBJ2-7
len: 14
v_gene: TRBV10-3

CDR3aa: CASSYVQGGELFF
j_gene: TRBJ2-2
len: 13
v_gene: TRBV7-2

CDR3aa: CASKGSAGVGNEQFF
j_gene: TRBJ2-1
len: 15
v_gene: TRBV5-1

CDR3aa: CASGRAHPYGYTF
j_gene: TRBJ1-2
len: 13
v_gene: TRBV6-2/TRBV6-3

CDR3aa: CASSHTGTSAYEQYF
j_gene: TRBJ2-7
len: 15
v_gene: TRBV2

CDR3aa: CASSWDRGSPLHF
j_gene: TRBJ1-6
len: 13
v_gene: TRBV12-3/TRBV12-4

CDR3aa: CASSSVYGYTF
j_gene: TRBJ1-2
len: 11
v_gene: TRBV13

CDR3aa: CASSDQGNTEAFF
j_gene: TRBJ1-1
len: 13
v_gene: TRBV6-4

CDR3aa: CASTEGPYQETQYF
j_gene: TRBJ2-5
len: 14
v_gene: TRBV10-2

CDR3aa: CASNPTSGPAGEQYF
j_gene: TRBJ2-7
len: 15
v_gene: TRBV27

CDR3aa: CASSLRGGTGELNTEAFF
j_gene: TRBJ1-1
len: 18
v_gene: TRBV11-2

CDR3aa: CASSQISVNYGYTF
j_gene: TRBJ1-2
len: 14
v_gene: TRBV14

CDR3aa: CASRGWGETQYF
j_gene: TRBJ2-5
len: 12
v_gene: TRBV2

CDR3aa: CASSLIPTAAGYTF
j_gene: TRBJ1-2
len: 14
v_gene: TRBV12-3/TRBV12-4

CDR3aa: CASRPGGSTDTQYF
j_gene: TRBJ2-3
len: 14
v_gene: TRBV5-1

CDR3aa: CASRQVNTGELFF
j_gene: TRBJ2-2
len: 13
v_gene: TRBV19

CDR3aa: CASIHYTADLYNEQFF
j_gene: TRBJ2-1
len: 16
v_gene: TRBV21-1

CDR3aa: CASSMAGNAYNEQFF
j_gene: TRBJ2-1
len: 15
v_gene: TRBV19

CDR3aa: CSVEDRYTDTQYF
j_gene: TRBJ2-3
len: 13
v_gene: TRBV29-1

CDR3aa: CASSLGGTSGTIVDTQYF
j_gene: TRBJ2-3
len: 18
v_gene: TRBV5-4

CDR3aa: CASSLVQQWADTQYF
j_gene: TRBJ2-3
len: 15
v_gene: TRBV12-3/TRBV12-4

CDR3aa: CSARALGQGTLIQYF
j_gene: TRBJ2-4
len: 15
v_gene: TRBV20-1

CDR3aa: CATSPGKREHHEQFF
j_gene: TRBJ2-1
len: 15
v_gene: TRBV15

CDR3aa: CASSFPRAGNTEAFF
j_gene: TRBJ1-1
len: 15
v_gene: TRBV7-8

CDR3aa: CASSGRAGIPWNTQYF
j_gene: TRBJ2-3
len: 16
v_gene: TRBV14

CDR3aa: CASSGGSGSSYEQYF
j_gene: TRBJ2-7
len: 15
v_gene: TRBV9

CDR3aa: CSANRDWDTDTQYF
j_gene: TRBJ2-3
len: 14
v_gene: TRBV20-1

CDR3aa: CSVRKNEKLFF
j_gene: TRBJ1-4
len: 11
v_gene: TRBV29-1

CDR3aa: CSARVWRGQLWEQYF
j_gene: TRBJ2-7
len: 15
v_gene: TRBV20-1

CDR3aa: CASSQVGYEQYF
j_gene: TRBJ2-7
len: 12
v_gene: TRBV14

CDR3aa: CSARVDLGLAGGRGELFF
j_gene: TRBJ2-2
len: 18
v_gene: TRBV20-1

CDR3aa: CASSEVSNGYEQYF
j_gene: TRBJ2-7
len: 14
v_gene: TRBV2

CDR3aa: CASSFGADSYEQYF
j_gene: TRBJ2-7
len: 14
v_gene: TRBV5-5

CDR3aa: CASRLAVRDTQYF
j_gene: TRBJ2-3
len: 13
v_gene: TRBV6-1

CDR3aa: CASSSDRAVSKGYTF
j_gene: TRBJ1-2
len: 15
v_gene: TRBV12-3/TRBV12-4

CDR3aa: CASSSLTGWSGELFF
j_gene: TRBJ2-2
len: 15
v_gene: TRBV7-2

CDR3aa: CSPVQPGLEGYTF
j_gene: TRBJ1-2
len: 13
v_gene: TRBV20-1

CDR3aa: CASSGDRDNQETQYF
j_gene: TRBJ2-5
len: 15
v_gene: TRBV27

CDR3aa: CASSDREPQGPLNEKLFF
j_gene: TRBJ1-4
len: 18
v_gene: TRBV25-1

CDR3aa: CASSTGAGTGELFF
j_gene: TRBJ2-2
len: 14
v_gene: TRBV27

CDR3aa: CASSLVGTSVSETQYF
j_gene: TRBJ2-5
len: 16
v_gene: TRBV7-2

CDR3aa: CAISELSGSSYEQYF
j_gene: TRBJ2-7
len: 15
v_gene: TRBV10-3

CDR3aa: CASRRDGNLNTGELFF
j_gene: TRBJ2-2
len: 16
v_gene: TRBV12-3/TRBV12-4

CDR3aa: CASSSLAETQYF
j_gene: TRBJ2-5
len: 12
v_gene: TRBV18

CDR3aa: CASSRLTGLENIQYF
j_gene: TRBJ2-4
len: 15
v_gene: TRBV7-2

CDR3aa: CASSFSQGLGNQPQHF
j_gene: TRBJ1-5
len: 16
v_gene: TRBV18

CDR3aa: CASSRHNYGYTF
j_gene: TRBJ1-2
len: 12
v_gene: TRBV4-3

CDR3aa: CSSQTSGRAHHYNEQFF
j_gene: TRBJ2-1
len: 17
v_gene: TRBV20-1

CDR3aa: CASSPRQAMREEQFF
j_gene: TRBJ2-1
len: 15
v_gene: TRBV7-2